The present entry profiles one TCR beta chain with its context. The antigen is unknown. The sample comes from a study of cytomegalovirus exposure and HLA in healthy donors. Regarding the study as a whole: Information on immune exposure was restricted to one variable (CMV serostatus). Many donors carried some public TCRs, although rarity characterized most TCR sequences.

Researchers ran the PCR with 60 Vbeta and 13 Jbeta primers. This table comes from immunoSEQ multiplex PCR, and its TCRdb copy is limited to in-frame clones, with some not included. The data show 150,000 to 200,000 clones, around 77% seen once. Sequencing input: PBMCs. The receptor was isolated from a man in his forties in good health and CMV-seronegative.

The CDR3 reads CASSGGTPNPNNSPLHF. The CDR3 nucleotides read TGTGCCAGCAGCGGCGGGACTCCGAATCCTAATAATTCACCCCTCCACTTT. This chain uses TRBV28 with TRBJ1-6; a weak D match, TRBD1 (5 bases). Trimming removed 6 bases at V and 5 bases at J, with 20 bases between. CDR3 length equals 17 residues. Germline loops: CDR1 MDHEN, CDR2 SYDVKM.